One and the same sample provided the 14 T cell receptor beta chains below, sequenced in a study of beta chain features in type 1 diabetes. Study observations and caveats: Across all four CD4+ subsets, people with type 1 diabetes showed modestly shorter TCRB CDR3s.

The authors reverse transcribed all of the isolated RNA, so sequencing captured expressed TCRB transcripts. The repertoire was sequenced with immunoSEQ multiplex PCR; TCRdb's copy has only in-frame clones and lacks some. The repertoire holds about 260,000 clones, with roughly 24% as singletons. These receptors' targets are unknown. The sample comprised naive CD4+ T cells from blood. The receptors derive from a woman aged 30 to 39 with type 1 diabetes.

The genes are TRBV18 and TRBJ2-3; 7 bases agree with TRBD2. V shed 6 bases, J shed 7 bases, and the junction held 13 bases outside the gene matches. Germline V gene data show CDR1 as KGHSH and CDR2 as LQKENI. The CDR3 totals 15 residues. CDR3 nucleotide sequence: TGTGCCAGCTCCCTCGCTAGCGGAGTCAGATATACGCAGTATTTT. This translates into CASSLASGVRYTQYF.

The chain is built from TRBV25-1 and TRBJ1-5; possible D gene TRBD1, 5 bases. V lost 0 bases, J lost 6 bases, and 9 bases lay in between. CDR1 and CDR2 (germline): MGHDK, SYGVNS. CDR3 size: 14 residues. CDR3 sequence (DNA): TGTGCCAGCAGTGAATATTGGGGCGGTCAGCCCCAGCATTTT. Encoded protein: CASSEYWGGQPQHF.

CDR3 region: CASSMFRSSYNEQFF. The CDR3 DNA sequence: TGTGCCAGTAGTATGTTTCGGAGCTCCTACAATGAGCAGTTCTTC. The rearrangement links TRBV19 to TRBJ2-1; D remains ambiguous. V lost 3 bases to trimming and J lost 0 bases, with 9 bases between them. CDR1 and CDR2 from the germline V gene are LNHDA and SQIVND (reference sequence). This CDR3 is built from 15 residues.

This clone was seen more than once but under ten times. The V and J genes are TRBV7-9 and TRBJ2-7; 8 nucleotides agree with TRBD1. J gave up 2 bases and V 3 bases, and 3 bases lay outside the gene matches. In germline, CDR1 is SEHNR, CDR2 FQNEAQ (reference sequence). CDR3 length equals 14 residues. The CDR3 sequence: CASSFGQGTYEQYF. The CDR3 DNA sequence: TGTGCCAGCAGCTTCGGACAGGGAACCTACGAGCAGTACTTC. The entire variable domain, with the rest obtained from reference TRBV7-9 and TRBJ2-7, is as follows: DTGVSQNPRHKITKRGQNVTFRCDPISEHNRLYWYRQTLGQGPEFLTYFQNEAQLEKSRLLSDRFSAERPKGSFSTLEIQRTEQGDSAMYLCASSFGQGTYEQYFGPGTRLTVT.

This chain uses TRBV10-3 with TRBJ2-1; D gene ambiguous. CDR1 is ENHRY, CDR2 SYGVKD, per germline. V was shortened by 9 bases and J by 4 bases, with 7 bases between the two germline ends. This CDR3 is 11 amino acids long. The CDR3 coding sequence is TGTGCCATTCAGGAATACAATGAGCAGTTCTTC. It yields the protein CAIQEYNEQFF.

This chain uses TRBV30 with TRBJ2-2, with D maybe TRBD1 (6 bases). CDR3 length: 14 amino acids. The germline gives CDR1 GTSNPN, CDR2 SVGIG (reference sequence). CDR3 coding DNA: TGTGCGAAAAAGGGGGTCGGGAACACCGGGGAGCTGTTTTTT. It codes for CAKKGVGNTGELFF.

This clone has only a few counts. The genes are TRBV9 and TRBJ1-4; the D gene is possibly TRBD1 (5 bases). This CDR3 spans 14 amino acids. Germline CDR1 is SGDLS and CDR2 is YYNGEE. V lost 0 bases and J lost 8, with 11 bases in between. CDR3 protein: CASSVDQGAEKLFF. In DNA form, the CDR3 reads TGTGCCAGCAGCGTAGATCAGGGTGCGGAAAAACTGTTTTTT.

The chain joins TRBV11-2 to TRBJ2-7, with 7 nucleotides matching TRBD1. The length of the CDR3 is 15 residues. CDR1 and CDR2 from the germline V gene are SGHAT and FQNNGV. Germline trimming cut 5 bases from V and 2 bases from J; bases unmatched to any gene: 9. CDR3 sequence reads: CASSPNPDRTYEQYF. CDR3 coding DNA: TGTGCCAGCAGCCCAAATCCGGACAGGACCTACGAGCAGTACTTC.

This clone was detected a few times. The chain employs TRBV9 and TRBJ1-2; TRBD1 agrees at 8 bases. This CDR3 spans 15 amino acids. The V and J ends lost 0 bases and 4 bases, in that order; junction bases with no gene match: 5. Germline V gives CDR1 SGDLS, CDR2 YYNGEE. DNA for the CDR3: TGTGCCAGCAGCGTAGGACAGGGGAAGACCTATGGCTACACCTTC. This sequence encodes CASSVGQGKTYGYTF.

In its sample, this clone was seen a few times. The V and J genes are TRBV30 and TRBJ2-1; D may be TRBD2 (5 bases). Germline V gene data show CDR1 as GTSNPN and CDR2 as SVGIG (reference sequence). V dropped 3 bases and J dropped 4 bases, with 13 bases sitting between them. CDR3 length equals 14 residues. CDR3 region: CAWRVRVPYNEQFF. CDR3 coding DNA: TGTGCCTGGAGAGTGAGGGTCCCTTACAATGAGCAGTTCTTC.

This clone turned up a few times. The chain joins TRBV2 to TRBJ2-7; 8 positions match TRBD1. CDR1 and CDR2 (germline): SNHLY, FYNNEI. The CDR3 is 14 amino acids. The J segment lost 0 bases and the V segment lost 4 bases, leaving 2 bases of the junction unmatched. The CDR3 DNA reads as TGTGCCAGCAGTGGGGACAGGAACTCCTACGAGCAGTACTTC. Its protein is CASSGDRNSYEQYF.

The chain combines TRBV30 with TRBJ1-2; 9 nucleotides match TRBD1. The CDR3 totals 14 residues. Germline trimming cut 3 bases from V and 6 bases from J; bases unmatched to any gene: 8. Germline values: CDR1 GTSNPN, CDR2 SVGIG (reference sequence). CDR3: CAWSTGTGKDGYTF. CDR3 in DNA: TGTGCCTGGAGCACCGGGACAGGGAAAGATGGCTACACCTTC.

A few counts support this clone. Here the CDR3 DNA reads TGTGCCAGCAGCTTCCCCCGAGCGGTCACTAGCGTTTCTCACGGGGAGCTGTTTTTT. Protein: CASSFPRAVTSVSHGELFF. V gene TRBV11-2 combines with J gene TRBJ2-2, with 7 positions matching TRBD2. CDR3 length equals 19 residues. CDR1 is SGHAT and CDR2 is FQNNGV in the germline V gene. With V trimmed by 3 bases and J by 7 bases, 20 bases remained unmatched.

This chain uses TRBV29-1 with TRBJ2-1; D is perhaps TRBD1 (5 bases). Per germline, CDR1 SQVTM and CDR2 ANQGSEA. The CDR3 spans 13 residues. V lost 5 bases to trimming and J lost 10 bases, with 18 bases between them. Here the CDR3 DNA reads TGCAGCGTTTCCGCCAGGGCTGAAGGGGAGCAGTTCTTC. This codes for CSVSARAEGEQFF.